Reported below is one T cell receptor (beta chain). What it binds is not known. This record belongs to a study of CD8 T cells in ankylosing spondylitis. The CDR3 spans 13 residues. V was cut by 6 bases and J by 3 bases, with 15 bases left in between. Germline CDR1 is DFQATT and CDR2 is SNEGSKA (reference sequence). From the 5' RACE reads, TCRdb called clonotypes with MiXCR, one entry per CDR3 protein. The sample carries under 450,000 distinct CDR3 sequences, under 20% recorded once. General observations from the study: Seven or eight highly homologous variants made up a TCR beta motif, and this motif appeared characteristic of ankylosing spondylitis blood. As reported, disease-linked clones showed significant enrichment in matched ankylosing spondylitis synovial fluid.

The sample comprised blood, either unsorted or a sorted T cell fraction (not recorded which). This sequence was found in a male donor with ankylosing spondylitis. This chain connects TRBV20-1 to TRBJ2-7; D possibly uses TRBD1 or TRBD2 (5 bases each). CDR3 region: CSAGFSGRYEQYF. Written as DNA, the CDR3 is TGCAGTGCCGGGTTCTCGGGGCGCTACGAGCAGTACTTC.